In its sample, the clone carrying this T cell receptor beta chain was seen a few times. The antigen remains unidentified. This sample stems from a study of response to subunit inactivated influenza vaccine. Study findings and constraints: Each seasonal influenza vaccination recruits few new T cells, the authors suggested.

TCRdb analysed the RT-PCR reads with MiXCR anew, one entry per CDR3 protein. In the table there are over 150,000 distinct CDR3 sequences, 9.5% to 12% of which are singletons. The germline V gene encodes CDR1 DFQATT and CDR2 SNEGSKA (reference sequence). The ends lost 6 bases at V and 3 bases at J; junction bases unmatched: 7. The CDR3 contains 15 residues. The rearrangement links TRBV20-1 to TRBJ2-1; 11 nucleotides line up with TRBD2. The TCR was taken from a man aged 50-75 years who received an inactivated influenza vaccine. Sequenced here: CD8+ T cells sorted from PBMCs, sampled less than 30 months after vaccination. CDR3 sequence: CSAKQTSGNYNEQFF. The CDR3 nucleotides read TGCAGTGCCAAACAGACTAGCGGGAACTACAATGAGCAGTTCTTC.